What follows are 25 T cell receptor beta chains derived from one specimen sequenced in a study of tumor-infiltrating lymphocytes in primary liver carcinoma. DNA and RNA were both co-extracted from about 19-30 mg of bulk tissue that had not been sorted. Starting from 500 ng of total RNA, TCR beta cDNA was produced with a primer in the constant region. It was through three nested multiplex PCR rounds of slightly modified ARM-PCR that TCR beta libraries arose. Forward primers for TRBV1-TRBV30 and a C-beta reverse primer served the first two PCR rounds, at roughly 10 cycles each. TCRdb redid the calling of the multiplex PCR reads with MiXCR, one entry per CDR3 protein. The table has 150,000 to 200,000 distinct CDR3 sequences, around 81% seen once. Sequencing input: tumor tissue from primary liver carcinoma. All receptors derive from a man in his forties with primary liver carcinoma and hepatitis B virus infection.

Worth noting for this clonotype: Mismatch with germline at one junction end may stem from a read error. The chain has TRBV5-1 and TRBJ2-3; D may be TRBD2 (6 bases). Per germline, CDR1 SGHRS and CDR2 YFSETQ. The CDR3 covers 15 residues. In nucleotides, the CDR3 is TGCGTCAGCAGCCTTCAGGGAGGCGGCACAGATACGCAGTATTTT. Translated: CVSSLQGGGTDTQYF.

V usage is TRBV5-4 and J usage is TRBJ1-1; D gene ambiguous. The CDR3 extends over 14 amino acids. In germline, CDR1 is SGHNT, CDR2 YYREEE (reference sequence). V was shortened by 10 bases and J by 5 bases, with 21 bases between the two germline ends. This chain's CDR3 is CAGCPGREGTEAFF. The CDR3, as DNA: TGTGCCGGCTGCCCCGGACGGGAAGGAACTGAAGCTTTCTTT.

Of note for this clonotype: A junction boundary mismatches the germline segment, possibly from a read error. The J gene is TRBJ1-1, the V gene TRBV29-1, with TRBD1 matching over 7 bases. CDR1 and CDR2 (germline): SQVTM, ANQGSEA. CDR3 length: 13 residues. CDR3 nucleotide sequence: TGCAGTGCTCCGGGACAGCTGGTGGCTGAAACTTTCTTT. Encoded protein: CSAPGQLVAETFF.

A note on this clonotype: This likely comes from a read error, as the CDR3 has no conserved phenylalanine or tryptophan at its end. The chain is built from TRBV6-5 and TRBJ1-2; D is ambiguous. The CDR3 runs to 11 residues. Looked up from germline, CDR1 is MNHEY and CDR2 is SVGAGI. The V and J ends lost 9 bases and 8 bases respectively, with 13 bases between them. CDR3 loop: CASTDGRGYTV. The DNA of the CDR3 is TGTGCCAGTACCGATGGGAGAGGCTACACCGTC.

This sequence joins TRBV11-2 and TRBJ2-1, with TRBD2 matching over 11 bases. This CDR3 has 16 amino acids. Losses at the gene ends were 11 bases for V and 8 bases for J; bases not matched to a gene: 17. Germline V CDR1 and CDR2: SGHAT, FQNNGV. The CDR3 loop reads CACNSLLAGVIDEQFF. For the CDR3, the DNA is TGTGCCTGCAACTCGTTACTAGCGGGAGTCATCGATGAGCAGTTCTTC. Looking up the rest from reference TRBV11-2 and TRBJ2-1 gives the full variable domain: EAGVAQSPRYKIIEKRQSVAFWCNPISGHATLYWYQQILGQGPKLLIQFQNNGVVDDSQLPKDRFSAERLKGVDSTLKIQPAKLEDSAVYLCACNSLLAGVIDEQFFGPGTRLTVL.

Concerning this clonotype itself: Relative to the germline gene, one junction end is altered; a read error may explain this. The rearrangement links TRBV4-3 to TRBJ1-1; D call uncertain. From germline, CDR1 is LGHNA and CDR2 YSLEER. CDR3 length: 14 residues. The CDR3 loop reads CASGQDNKNTEAFF. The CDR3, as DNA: TGCGCCAGCGGCCAAGATAATAAGAACACTGAAGCTTTCTTT.

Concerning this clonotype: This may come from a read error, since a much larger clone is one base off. CDR3 residues: CAWSGLNPGGGYNKQFF. DNA of the CDR3: TGTGCCTGGAGTGGCCTAAATCCGGGGGGGGGCTACAATAAGCAGTTCTTC. The chain couples TRBV30 to TRBJ2-1; 8 bases match TRBD2. The CDR3 spans 17 residues. Germline CDR1 reads GTSNPN; CDR2 reads SVGIG (reference sequence).

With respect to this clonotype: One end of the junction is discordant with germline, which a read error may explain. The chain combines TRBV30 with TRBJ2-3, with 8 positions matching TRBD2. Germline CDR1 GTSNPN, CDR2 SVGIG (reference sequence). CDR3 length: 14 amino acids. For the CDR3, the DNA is TGTGCCTGGCGGACTAGCTGGTTCACAGATATGCAGTATTTT. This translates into CAWRTSWFTDMQYF.

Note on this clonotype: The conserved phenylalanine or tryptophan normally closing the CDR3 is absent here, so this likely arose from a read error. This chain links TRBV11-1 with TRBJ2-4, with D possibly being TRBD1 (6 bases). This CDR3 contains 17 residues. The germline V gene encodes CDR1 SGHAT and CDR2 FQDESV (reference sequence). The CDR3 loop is CASSFPGTSETKSIQYY. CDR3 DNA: TGTGCCAGCAGCTTTCCCGGGACAAGCGAGACCAAAAGCATTCAGTACTAC.

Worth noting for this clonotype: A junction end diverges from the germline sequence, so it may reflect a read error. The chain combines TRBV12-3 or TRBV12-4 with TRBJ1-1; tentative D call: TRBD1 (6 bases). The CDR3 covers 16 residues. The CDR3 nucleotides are TGTGCCAGTAGCCCACATCCTGGGACAACGAACACTAAAGCTTTCTTT. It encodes CASSPHPGTTNTKAFF.

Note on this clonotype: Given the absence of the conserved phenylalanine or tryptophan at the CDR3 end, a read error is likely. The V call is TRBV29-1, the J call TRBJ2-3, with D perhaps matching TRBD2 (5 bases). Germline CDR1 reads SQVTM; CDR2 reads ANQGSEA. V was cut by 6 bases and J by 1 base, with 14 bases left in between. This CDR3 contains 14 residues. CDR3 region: CSVALGLRTDTQYI. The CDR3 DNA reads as TGCAGCGTGGCTCTCGGACTGCGCACAGATACGCAGTATATT.

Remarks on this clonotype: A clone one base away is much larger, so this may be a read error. The CDR3 DNA reads TGTGCCAGCAGTTTGAGGCATCCCTACGAGCAGTACTTC. Translation: CASSLRHPYEQYF. The V call is TRBV28, the J call TRBJ2-7; no reliable D call. The CDR3 runs to 13 residues. Germline lookup yields CDR1 MDHEN and CDR2 SYDVKM. V lost 3 bases and J lost 2, with 8 bases in between.

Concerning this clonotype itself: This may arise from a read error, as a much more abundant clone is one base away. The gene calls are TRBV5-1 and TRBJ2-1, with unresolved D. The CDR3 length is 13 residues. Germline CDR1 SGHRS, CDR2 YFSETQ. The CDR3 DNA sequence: TGCGCCAGCAGCTCCCTAGAAGGTAATGAGAAGTTCTTC. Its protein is CASSSLEGNEKFF.

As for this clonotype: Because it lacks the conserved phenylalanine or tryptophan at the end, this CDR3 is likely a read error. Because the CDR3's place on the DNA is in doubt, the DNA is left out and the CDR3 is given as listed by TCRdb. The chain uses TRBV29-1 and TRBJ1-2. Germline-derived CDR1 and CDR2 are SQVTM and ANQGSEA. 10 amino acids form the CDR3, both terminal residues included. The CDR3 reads CSVDTDRYTV.

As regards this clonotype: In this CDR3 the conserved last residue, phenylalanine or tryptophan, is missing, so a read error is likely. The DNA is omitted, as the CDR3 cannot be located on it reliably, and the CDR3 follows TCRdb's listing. The CDR3 loop reads CVSSPQGNNNQPHHC. V gene TRBV4-1 combines with J gene TRBJ1-5; the DNA was not compared with TRBD1, the D call given in the table. Germline V gene data show CDR1 as MGHRA and CDR2 as YSYEKL. A total of 15 residues make up the CDR3, ends included.

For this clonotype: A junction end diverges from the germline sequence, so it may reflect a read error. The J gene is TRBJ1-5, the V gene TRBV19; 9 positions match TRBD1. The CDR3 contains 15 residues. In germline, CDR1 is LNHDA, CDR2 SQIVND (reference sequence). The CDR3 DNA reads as TGTGCCAGTAGCACCCATGGACAGGGGAGTCAGCCACAGCATTTT. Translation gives CASSTHGQGSQPQHF. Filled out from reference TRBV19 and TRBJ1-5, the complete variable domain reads DGGITQSPKYLFRKEGQNVTLSCEQNLNHDAMYWYRQDPGQGLRLIYYSQIVNDFQKGDIAEGYSVSREKKESFPLTVTSAQKNPTAFYLCASSTHGQGSQPQHFGDGTRLSIL.

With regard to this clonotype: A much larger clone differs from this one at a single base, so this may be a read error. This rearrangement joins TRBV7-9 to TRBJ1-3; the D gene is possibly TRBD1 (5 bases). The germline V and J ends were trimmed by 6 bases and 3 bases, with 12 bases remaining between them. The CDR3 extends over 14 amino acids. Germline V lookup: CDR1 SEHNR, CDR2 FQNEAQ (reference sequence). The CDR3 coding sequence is TGTGCCAGCAGGGACACGATCTATGGAAACACCATATATTTT. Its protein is CASRDTIYGNTIYF. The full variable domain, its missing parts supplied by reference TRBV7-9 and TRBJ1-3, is DTGVSQNPRHKITKRGQNVTFRCDPISEHNRLYWYRQTLGQGPEFLTYFQNEAQLEKSRLLSDRFSAERPKGSFSTLEIQRTEQGDSAMYLCASRDTIYGNTIYFGEGSWLTVV.

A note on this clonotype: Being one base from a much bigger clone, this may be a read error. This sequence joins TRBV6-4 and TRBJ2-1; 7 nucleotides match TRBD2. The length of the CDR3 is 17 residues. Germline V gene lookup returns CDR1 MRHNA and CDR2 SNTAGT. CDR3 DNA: TGTGCCAGCAGCCCCTCTTTAGGTCTAGCGGCCTACATTGAGCAGTTCTTC. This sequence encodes CASSPSLGLAAYIEQFF.

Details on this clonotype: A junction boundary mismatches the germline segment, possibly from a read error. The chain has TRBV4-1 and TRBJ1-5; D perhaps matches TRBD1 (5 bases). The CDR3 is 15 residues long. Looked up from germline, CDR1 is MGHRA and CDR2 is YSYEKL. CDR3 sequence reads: CASRPIEGSNQPRHF. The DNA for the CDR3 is TGCGCCAGCAGACCCATAGAGGGGAGCAATCAACCCCGGCATTTT.

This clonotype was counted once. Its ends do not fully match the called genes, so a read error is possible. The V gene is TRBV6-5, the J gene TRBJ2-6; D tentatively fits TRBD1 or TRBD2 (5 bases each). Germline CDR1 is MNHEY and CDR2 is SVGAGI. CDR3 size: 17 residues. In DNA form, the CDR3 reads TGTGCCAGCATCTCCGGAGGAGGTTTACCTGGGGGCAACGTCCTGACTTTC. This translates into CASISGGGLPGGNVLTF.

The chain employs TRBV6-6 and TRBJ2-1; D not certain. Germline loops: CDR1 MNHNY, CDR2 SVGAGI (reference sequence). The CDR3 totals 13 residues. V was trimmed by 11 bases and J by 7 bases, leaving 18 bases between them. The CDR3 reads CAGCSTLGNEQFF. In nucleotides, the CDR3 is TGTGCCGGCTGTTCCACATTGGGGAATGAGCAGTTCTTC.

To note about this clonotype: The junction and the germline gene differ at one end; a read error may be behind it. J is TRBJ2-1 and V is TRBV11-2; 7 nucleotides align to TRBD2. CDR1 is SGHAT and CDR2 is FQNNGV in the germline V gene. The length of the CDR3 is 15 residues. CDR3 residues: CASSFSGPFHNVQFF. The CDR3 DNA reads TGTGCCAGCAGCTTTAGCGGGCCATTCCACAATGTGCAGTTCTTC. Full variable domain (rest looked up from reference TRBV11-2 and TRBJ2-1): EAGVAQSPRYKIIEKRQSVAFWCNPISGHATLYWYQQILGQGPKLLIQFQNNGVVDDSQLPKDRFSAERLKGVDSTLKIQPAKLEDSAVYLCASSFSGPFHNVQFFGPGTRLTVL.

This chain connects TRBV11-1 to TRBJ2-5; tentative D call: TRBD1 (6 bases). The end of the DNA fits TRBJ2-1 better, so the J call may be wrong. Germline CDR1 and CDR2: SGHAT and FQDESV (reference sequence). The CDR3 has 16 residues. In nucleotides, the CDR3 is TGTGCCAGCAGCCAAGGACAGTGGGTAATTCAAGAGACGCAGTTCTTC. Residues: CASSQGQWVIQETQFF.

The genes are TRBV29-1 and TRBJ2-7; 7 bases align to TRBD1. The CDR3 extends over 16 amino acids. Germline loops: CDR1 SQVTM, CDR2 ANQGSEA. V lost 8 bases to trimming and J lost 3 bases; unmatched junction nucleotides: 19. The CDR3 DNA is TGCAGCATCGACCGCTCGGGGACAGTAGGAAGCTACGAGCAGTACTTC. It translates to CSIDRSGTVGSYEQYF.

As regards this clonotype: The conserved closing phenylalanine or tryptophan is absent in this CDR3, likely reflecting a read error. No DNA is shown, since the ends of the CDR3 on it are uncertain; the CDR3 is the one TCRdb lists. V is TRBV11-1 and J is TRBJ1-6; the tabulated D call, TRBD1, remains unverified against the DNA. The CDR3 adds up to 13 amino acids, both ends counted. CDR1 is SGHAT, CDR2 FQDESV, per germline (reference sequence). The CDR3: CVSSRTLVSSIHI.